The clone carrying this T cell receptor beta chain was counted only a few times. Its antigen is currently unknown. These data come from a study of post-analysis software for immune sequencing data. Study observations and caveats: Higher frequency in patients than in controls was seen for roughly five TRBV segments, with TRBV5-6, TRBV5-1 and TRBV20-1 among them.

Unique molecular identifiers were built into the TCR beta cDNA libraries. TCRdb re-analysed the PCR reads in MiXCR, keeping a single row per CDR3 protein. The table lists some 690,000 distinct CDR3 sequences, around 60% of them singletons. Germline-derived CDR1 and CDR2 are MNHEY and SVGAGI. The CDR3 covers 15 residues. The V and J ends lost 6 bases and 8 bases, in that order; junction bases with no gene match: 10. The sequenced sample consisted of blood. The chain recombines TRBV6-5 with TRBJ2-1; 10 nucleotides align to TRBD2. The sequence derives from a girl between 2 and 10 years old with multiple sclerosis. The CDR3 here is CASSQISGGTYEQFF. The CDR3 DNA reads as TGTGCCAGCAGCCAAATTAGCGGGGGGACCTATGAGCAGTTCTTC.